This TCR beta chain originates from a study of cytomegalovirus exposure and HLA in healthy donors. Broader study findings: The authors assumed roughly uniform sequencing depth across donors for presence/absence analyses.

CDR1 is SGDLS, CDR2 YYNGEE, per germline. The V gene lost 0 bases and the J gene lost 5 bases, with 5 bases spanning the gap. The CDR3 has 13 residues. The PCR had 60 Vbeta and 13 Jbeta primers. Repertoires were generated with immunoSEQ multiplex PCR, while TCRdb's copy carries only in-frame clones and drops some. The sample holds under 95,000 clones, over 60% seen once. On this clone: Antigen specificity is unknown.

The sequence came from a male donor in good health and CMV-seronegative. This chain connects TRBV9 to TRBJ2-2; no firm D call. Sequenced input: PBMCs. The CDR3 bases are TGTGCCAGCAGCGTAGCCCTAACCGGGGAGCTGTTTTTT. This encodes CASSVALTGELFF.